The 22 T cell receptor beta chains given below trace back to one sample, sequenced in a study of early T cells in non-severe SARS-CoV-2 infection. TCRdb used MiXCR to reprocess the 5' RACE reads, holding one entry per CDR3 protein. The sample has tens of thousands of distinct CDR3 sequences; more than 12% are singletons. This specimen was whole blood, taken at baseline. The receptors here all came from an adult who was a healthcare worker with PCR-confirmed SARS-CoV-2 infection or an uninfected control (not recorded which).

This clonotype was seen ten or more times. The chain has TRBV3-1 and TRBJ2-7, with 12 bases matching TRBD2. The J segment lost 4 bases and the V segment lost 4 bases, leaving 2 bases of the junction unmatched. The CDR3 spans 14 residues. Per germline, CDR1 LGHDT and CDR2 YNNKEL (reference sequence). The DNA for the CDR3 is TGTGCCAGCAGCCTAGGACTAGCGGGATACGAGCAGTACTTC. Translated, it gives CASSLGLAGYEQYF.

CDR3 loop: CSADRRGADTQYF. DNA for the CDR3: TGCAGCGCTGACAGACGAGGTGCAGATACGCAGTATTTT. The J gene is TRBJ2-3, the V gene TRBV29-1, with D possibly TRBD1 on 5 matching bases. This CDR3 region has 13 residues. Germline V gene data show CDR1 as SQVTM and CDR2 as ANQGSEA. Trimming shortened V by 7 bases and J by 4 bases, and 15 bases separated the two germline ends.

This clonotype has more than one count but fewer than ten. The chain has TRBV20-1 and TRBJ2-7; 9 bases line up with TRBD1. V gave up 0 bases and J gave up 4 bases; unmatched junction bases: 1. This CDR3 spans 13 amino acids. Germline lookup yields CDR1 DFQATT and CDR2 SNEGSKA (reference sequence). CDR3 in amino acids: CSARDGQGYEQYF. The CDR3 DNA reads TGCAGTGCTAGAGATGGACAGGGGTACGAGCAGTACTTC.

V gene TRBV11-2 combines with J gene TRBJ1-2; TRBD1 matches 8 bases. The CDR3 length is 14 residues. The V gene end was trimmed by 8 bases and the J gene end by 3 bases; junction bases not matched to a gene: 8. Germline CDR1 is SGHAT and CDR2 is FQNNGV. The CDR3 nucleotides read TGTGCCAGCTCACTCGGGACAGGCGACTATGGCTACACCTTC. Protein sequence: CASSLGTGDYGYTF.

This clonotype occurred many times. This chain connects TRBV25-1 to TRBJ1-2; the D gene is possibly TRBD1 (5 bases). Trimming removed 3 bases at V and 7 bases at J, with 12 bases between. The CDR3 runs 13 residues. Germline V lookup: CDR1 MGHDK, CDR2 SYGVNS. The CDR3 sequence: CASSEGRGFGYTF. The CDR3 nucleotides read TGTGCCAGCAGTGAGGGTCGGGGGTTTGGCTACACCTTC.

This clonotype was seen only a few times. The rearrangement joins TRBV6-2 or TRBV6-3 to TRBJ2-2; 14 nucleotides agree with TRBD2. The trim removed 6 bases at V and 0 bases at J, leaving 18 bases unmatched. The CDR3 totals 22 residues. Germline loops: CDR1 MNHEY, CDR2 SVGEGT. In DNA, the CDR3 is TGTGCCAGCAGCCGACCCTCCTCTCCGGGACTAGCGGGGGATTCGAACACCGGGGAGCTGTTTTTT. This sequence encodes CASSRPSSPGLAGDSNTGELFF.

This clonotype turned up a few times. The chain employs TRBV24-1 and TRBJ2-7; D not certain. This CDR3 contains 13 residues. The V end lost 5 bases, the J end lost 0 bases, and 7 bases lay between the germline ends. The germline V gene encodes CDR1 KGHDR and CDR2 SFDVKD. The CDR3 is CATSGAGSYEQYF. The CDR3 coding sequence is TGTGCCACCAGTGGGGCAGGCTCCTACGAGCAGTACTTC.

This clonotype has a handful of counts. This chain joins TRBV20-1 and TRBJ2-3; 10 bases agree with TRBD2. There are 15 residues in the CDR3. Trimming removed 6 bases from V and 0 bases from J; junction bases left unmatched: 6. In germline, CDR1 is DFQATT, CDR2 SNEGSKA (reference sequence). CDR3 coding DNA: TGCAGTGCCCCAGGGACTAGCGATAGCACAGATACGCAGTATTTT. Its translation is CSAPGTSDSTDTQYF.

The rearrangement joins TRBV7-8 to TRBJ2-1, with 10 nucleotides matching TRBD2. Germline trimming cut 3 bases from V and 6 bases from J; bases unmatched to any gene: 8. Germline loops: CDR1 SGHVS, CDR2 FQNEAQ. CDR3 length equals 16 residues. The chain's CDR3 is CASSFSPSGSFNEQFF. CDR3 nucleotide sequence: TGTGCCAGCAGCTTCTCCCCTAGCGGGAGTTTCAATGAGCAGTTCTTC.

The chain recombines TRBV11-3 with TRBJ2-1; maybe TRBD2 (6 bases). The V end lost 4 bases, the J end lost 2 bases, and 9 bases lay between the germline ends. The length of the CDR3 is 14 residues. CDR1 and CDR2 (germline): SGHNT, YENEEA. The CDR3 here is CASSSRGPYNEQFF. The CDR3 nucleotides read TGTGCCAGCAGCTCGCGGGGCCCCTACAATGAGCAGTTCTTC.

This clonotype was picked up a small number of times. The chain couples TRBV5-1 to TRBJ2-2; 13 bases are shared with TRBD2. CDR3 length: 16 residues. Germline lookup yields CDR1 SGHRS and CDR2 YFSETQ. After removal of 3 bases from V and 3 bases from J, the junction contained 2 bases not matched to a gene. The CDR3 DNA reads as TGCGCCAGCAGCTGGGGACTAGCGGGACACACCGGGGAGCTGTTTTTT. It is translated as CASSWGLAGHTGELFF.

In this sample, this clonotype turned up a few times. J is TRBJ1-4 and V is TRBV29-1; 9 bases are a match to TRBD1. The ends lost 7 bases at V and 8 bases at J; junction bases unmatched: 11. Germline V gene data show CDR1 as SQVTM and CDR2 as ANQGSEA. This CDR3 spans 14 amino acids. DNA of the CDR3: TGCAGCGCCCGTTCAGGGACAGGGTCCGAAAAACTGTTTTTT. It specifies CSARSGTGSEKLFF.

This clonotype was observed a handful of times. The rearrangement uses TRBV5-1 and TRBJ1-1, with 10 bases lining up with TRBD1. The germline V gene encodes CDR1 SGHRS and CDR2 YFSETQ. The ends lost 0 bases at V and 1 base at J; junction bases unmatched: 3. CDR3 length equals 16 residues. The chain's CDR3 is CASSLGQGAGNTEAFF. As DNA, the CDR3 is TGCGCCAGCAGCTTGGGACAGGGGGCCGGGAACACTGAAGCTTTCTTT.

V is TRBV6-1 and J is TRBJ1-1, with D possibly TRBD1 on 5 matching bases. There are 15 residues in the CDR3. Looked up from germline, CDR1 is MNHNS and CDR2 is SASEGT. V was trimmed by 3 bases and J by 0 bases, leaving 11 bases between them. The CDR3 is CASSEFGTLNTEAFF. Here the CDR3 DNA reads TGTGCCAGCAGTGAGTTCGGGACGTTGAACACTGAAGCTTTCTTT.

This clonotype came up many times. The rearrangement uses TRBV4-1 and TRBJ2-1; no definite D call. The V gene's germline CDR1 is MGHRA and CDR2 YSYEKL. CDR3 length equals 14 residues. V was cut by 1 base and J by 8 bases, with 12 bases left in between. The CDR3 region is CASSQGLGSHEQFF. The CDR3 DNA sequence: TGCGCCAGCAGCCAAGGTTTAGGCAGCCATGAGCAGTTCTTC.

This clonotype has just a few counts. The genes are TRBV12-3 or TRBV12-4 and TRBJ2-1; D uncertain. V was cut by 7 bases and J by 3 bases, with 10 bases left in between. The CDR3 is 13 amino acids. The CDR3 DNA reads TGTGCCAGCACCACCGGGTTCTACAATGAGCAGTTCTTC. Its translation is CASTTGFYNEQFF.

This clonotype was recorded a few times. This chain uses TRBV5-6 with TRBJ2-5; D unclear. Germline V CDR1 and CDR2: SGHDT, YYEEEE. Trimming removed 2 bases from V and 7 bases from J, with 6 bases in between. The CDR3 runs 11 residues. CDR3 sequence (DNA): TGTGCCAGCAGCTTCGGATTGACCCAGTACTTC. Its protein product is CASSFGLTQYF.

The rearrangement joins TRBV5-1 to TRBJ1-2; 9 nucleotides match TRBD1. After removal of 2 bases from V and 5 bases from J, the junction contained 7 bases not matched to a gene. The CDR3 runs 15 residues. In germline, CDR1 is SGHRS, CDR2 YFSETQ. In DNA form, the CDR3 reads TGCGCCAGCAGCTTTTCGGGACAGGGAGAATATGGCTACACCTTC. This translates into CASSFSGQGEYGYTF. The variable domain in full, completed from reference TRBV5-1 and TRBJ1-2, reads KAGVTQTPRYLIKTRGQQVTLSCSPISGHRSVSWYQQTPGQGLQFLFEYFSETQRNKGNFPGRFSGRQFSNSRSEMNVSTLELGDSALYLCASSFSGQGEYGYTFGSGTRLTVV.

This clonotype was picked up a small number of times. The chain joins TRBV28 to TRBJ2-1; D tentatively reads TRBD1 or TRBD2 (7 bases each). CDR1 and CDR2 from the germline V gene are MDHEN and SYDVKM. The V and J ends lost 2 bases and 4 bases respectively, with 15 bases between them. The CDR3 is 16 amino acids. Written as DNA, the CDR3 is TGTGCCAGCAGTTTAGGAGCAGGGGGAGGGTACAATGAGCAGTTCTTC. This encodes CASSLGAGGGYNEQFF.

This clonotype was observed a handful of times. This rearrangement joins TRBV6-1 to TRBJ1-1; 9 bases map to TRBD1. Losses at the gene ends were 7 bases for V and 11 bases for J; bases not matched to a gene: 8. Germline V lookup: CDR1 MNHNS, CDR2 SASEGT. This CDR3 comprises 12 residues. DNA of the CDR3: TGTGCCAGCACTAGGGACAGGGTGGATGCTTTCTTT. It translates to CASTRDRVDAFF.

A word on this clonotype: Given a much more abundant clone one base away, this may be a read error. The DNA of the CDR3 is TGTGCCAGCAGTCAGACAGGGAATGAGCAGTTCTTC. It yields the protein CASSQTGNEQFF. V usage is TRBV6-2 or TRBV6-3 and J usage is TRBJ2-1; 7 bases are a match to TRBD1. The CDR3 consists of 12 residues. The V gene end was trimmed by 5 bases and the J gene end by 7 bases; junction bases not matched to a gene: 2. CDR1 and CDR2 (germline): MNHEY, SVGEGT.

This clonotype was picked up many times. V is TRBV12-3 or TRBV12-4 and J is TRBJ1-4; D unresolved. The CDR3 totals 14 residues. The V end lost 3 bases, the J end lost 5 bases, and 10 bases lay between the germline ends. In DNA, the CDR3 is TGTGCCAGCAGTTTTGGTCGGTTAAATGAAAAACTGTTTTTT. Its protein product is CASSFGRLNEKLFF.